The source of this TCR beta chain is a study of molecular identifiers for immune sequencing clone quantification. Study-wide findings and caveats: Clonotypes surpassing 20 RNA copies contained over 99% of effector molecules, versus under 1% in naive cells. A shared barcode on identical TCR molecules could lead to underestimated sizes for highly expanded clones. A single cell's spiked Jurkat TCR RNA was reportedly detectable among under 1.1 million naive cells.

Notes on this clonotype: Its antigen is currently unknown. The CDR3 does not end in the conserved phenylalanine or tryptophan, so this is likely a read error. The DNA is left out, because the CDR3 cannot be placed on it with certainty; the CDR3 is given as TCRdb lists it.

Via MiXCR, TCRdb re-called the PCR reads, giving one row per CDR3 protein. The table includes about half a million distinct CDR3 sequences, about 21% detected once. Naive CD8 T cells were sorted as CD8+CD4-CCR7+CD45RA+. The CDR3 comprises 13 residues, both ends counted. Germline V gene lookup returns CDR1 MNHEY and CDR2 SMNVEV (reference sequence). The sequencing input was naive CD8+ T cells from blood, with Jurkat cell RNA spiked in. Noted subset: FACS-sorted CD8+CD4-CCR7+CD45RA+ naive T cells. The receptor was derived from a human donor in good health. Some libraries in this study had Jurkat cell RNA spiked in. V and J are TRBV27 and TRBJ2-4. The CDR3 loop is CASSLAGDNIRYS.